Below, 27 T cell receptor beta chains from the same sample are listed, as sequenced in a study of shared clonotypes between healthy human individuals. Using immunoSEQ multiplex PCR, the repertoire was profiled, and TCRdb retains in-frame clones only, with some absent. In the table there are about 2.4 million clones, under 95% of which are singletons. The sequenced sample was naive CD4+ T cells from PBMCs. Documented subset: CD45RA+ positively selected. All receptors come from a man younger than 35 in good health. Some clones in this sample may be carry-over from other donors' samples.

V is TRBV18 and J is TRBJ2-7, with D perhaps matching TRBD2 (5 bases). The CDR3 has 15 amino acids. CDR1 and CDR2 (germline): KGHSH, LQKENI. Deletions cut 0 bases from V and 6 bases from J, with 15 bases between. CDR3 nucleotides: TGTGCCAGCTCACCACCTTGGACTCGCTCCGGCGAGCAGTACTTC. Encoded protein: CASSPPWTRSGEQYF.

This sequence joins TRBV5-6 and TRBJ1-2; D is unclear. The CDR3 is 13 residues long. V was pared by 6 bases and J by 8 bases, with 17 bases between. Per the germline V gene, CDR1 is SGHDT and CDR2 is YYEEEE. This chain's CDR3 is CASNINPLMGYTF. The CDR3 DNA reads TGTGCCAGCAACATCAACCCCCTTATGGGCTACACCTTC.

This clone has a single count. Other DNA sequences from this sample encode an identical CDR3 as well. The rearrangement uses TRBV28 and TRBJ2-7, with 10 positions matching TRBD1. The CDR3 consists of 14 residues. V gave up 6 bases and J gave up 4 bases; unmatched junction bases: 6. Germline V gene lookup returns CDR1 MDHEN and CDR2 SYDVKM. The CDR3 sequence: CASSPGQGPYEQYF. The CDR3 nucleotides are TGTGCCAGCAGCCCGGGACAGGGGCCTTACGAGCAGTACTTC.

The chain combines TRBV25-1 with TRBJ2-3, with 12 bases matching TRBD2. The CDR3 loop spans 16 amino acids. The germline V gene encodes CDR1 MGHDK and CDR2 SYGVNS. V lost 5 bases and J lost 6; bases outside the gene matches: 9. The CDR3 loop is CASSSRRGLAGDTQYF. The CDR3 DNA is TGTGCCAGCAGTTCAAGACGGGGACTAGCGGGCGATACGCAGTATTTT. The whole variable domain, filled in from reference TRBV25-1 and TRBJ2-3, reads EADIYQTPRYLVIGTGKKITLECSQTMGHDKMYWYQQDPGMELHLIHYSYGVNSTEKGDLSSESTVSRIRTEHFPLTLESARPSHTSQYLCASSSRRGLAGDTQYFGPGTRLTVL.

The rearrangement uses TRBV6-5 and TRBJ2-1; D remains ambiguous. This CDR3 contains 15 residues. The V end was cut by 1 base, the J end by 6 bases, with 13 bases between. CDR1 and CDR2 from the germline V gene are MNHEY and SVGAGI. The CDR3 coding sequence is TGTGCCAGCAGTTACTGGGGTAGCAAATCCAATGAGCAGTTCTTC. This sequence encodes CASSYWGSKSNEQFF.

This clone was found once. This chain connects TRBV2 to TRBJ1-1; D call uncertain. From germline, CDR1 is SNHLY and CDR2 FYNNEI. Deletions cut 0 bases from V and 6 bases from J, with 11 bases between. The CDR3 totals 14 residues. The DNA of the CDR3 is TGTGCCAGCAGTGAAGCGGGGTCGAGGGCTGAAGCTTTCTTT. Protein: CASSEAGSRAEAFF. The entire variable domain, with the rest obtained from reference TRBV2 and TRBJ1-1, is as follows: EPEVTQTPSHQVTQMGQEVILRCVPISNHLYFYWYRQILGQKVEFLVSFYNNEISEKSEIFDDQFSVERPDGSNFTLKIRSTKLEDSAMYFCASSEAGSRAEAFFGQGTRLTVV.

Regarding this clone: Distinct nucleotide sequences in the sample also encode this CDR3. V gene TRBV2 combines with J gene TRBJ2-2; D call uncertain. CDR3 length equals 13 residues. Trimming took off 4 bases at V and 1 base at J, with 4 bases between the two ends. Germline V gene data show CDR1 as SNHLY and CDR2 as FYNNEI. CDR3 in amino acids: CASSGQNTGELFF. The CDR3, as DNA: TGTGCCAGCAGTGGACAGAACACCGGGGAGCTGTTTTTT.

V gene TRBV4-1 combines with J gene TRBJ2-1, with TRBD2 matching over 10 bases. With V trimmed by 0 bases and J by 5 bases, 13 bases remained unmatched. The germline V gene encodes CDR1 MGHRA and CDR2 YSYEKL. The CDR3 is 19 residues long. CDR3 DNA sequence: TGCGCCAGCAGCCAAGATCTTTGGCTAGCGGGAGCCTGGGACAATGAGCAGTTCTTC. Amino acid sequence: CASSQDLWLAGAWDNEQFF.

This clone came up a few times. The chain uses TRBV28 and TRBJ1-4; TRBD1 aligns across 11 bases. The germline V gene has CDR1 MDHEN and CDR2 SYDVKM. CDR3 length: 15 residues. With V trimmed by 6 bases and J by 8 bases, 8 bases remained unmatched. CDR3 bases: TGTGCCAGCAGCTGGACAGGGGGCGAAGGGGAAAAACTGTTTTTT. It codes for CASSWTGGEGEKLFF.

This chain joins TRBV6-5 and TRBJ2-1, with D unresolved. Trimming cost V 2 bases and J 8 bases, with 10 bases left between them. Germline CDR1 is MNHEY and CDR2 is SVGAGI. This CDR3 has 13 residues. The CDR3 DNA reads TGTGCCAGCAGTTACCGTGACCGGCATGAGCAGTTCTTC. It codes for CASSYRDRHEQFF.

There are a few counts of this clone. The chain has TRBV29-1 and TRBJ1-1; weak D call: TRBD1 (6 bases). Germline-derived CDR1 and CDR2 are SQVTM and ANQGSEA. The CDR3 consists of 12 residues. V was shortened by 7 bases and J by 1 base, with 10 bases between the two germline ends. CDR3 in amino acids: CSARQANTEAFF. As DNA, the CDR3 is TGCAGCGCAAGACAGGCGAACACTGAAGCTTTCTTT.

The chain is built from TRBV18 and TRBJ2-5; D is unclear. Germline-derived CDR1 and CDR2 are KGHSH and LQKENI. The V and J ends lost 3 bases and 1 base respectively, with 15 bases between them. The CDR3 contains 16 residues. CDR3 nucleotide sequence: TGTGCCAGCTCACCGGAGCGCACAATACGCCAAGAGACCCAGTACTTC. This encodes CASSPERTIRQETQYF.

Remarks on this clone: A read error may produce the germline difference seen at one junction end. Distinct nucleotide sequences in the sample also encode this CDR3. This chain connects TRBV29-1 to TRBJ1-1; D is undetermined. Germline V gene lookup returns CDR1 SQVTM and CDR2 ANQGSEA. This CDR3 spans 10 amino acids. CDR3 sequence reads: CSVGHTEAFF. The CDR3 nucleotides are TGCAGCGTTGGACACACCGAAGCTTTCTTT.

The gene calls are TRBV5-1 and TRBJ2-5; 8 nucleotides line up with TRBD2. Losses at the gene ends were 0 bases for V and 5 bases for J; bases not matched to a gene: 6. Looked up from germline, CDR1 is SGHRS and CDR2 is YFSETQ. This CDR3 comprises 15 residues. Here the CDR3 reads CASSLGAAGGETQYF. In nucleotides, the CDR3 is TGCGCCAGCAGCTTGGGGGCGGCGGGAGGCGAGACCCAGTACTTC.

In nucleotides, the CDR3 is TGTGCCACCAGCAGAGATCGGCTAGCGTCGTACTTC. Translating it yields CATSRDRLASYF. This chain connects TRBV15 to TRBJ2-7; possibly TRBD2 for D (6 bases). Germline CDR1 and CDR2: LNHNV and YYDKDF (reference sequence). V lost 0 bases and J lost 12, with 12 bases in between. The length of the CDR3 is 12 residues.

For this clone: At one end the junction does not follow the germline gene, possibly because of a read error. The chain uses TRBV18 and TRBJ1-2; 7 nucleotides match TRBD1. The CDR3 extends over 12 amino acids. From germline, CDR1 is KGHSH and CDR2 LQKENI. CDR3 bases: TGTGCCAGTTCACAGGGGAACTATGGCTACACCTTC. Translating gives CASSQGNYGYTF. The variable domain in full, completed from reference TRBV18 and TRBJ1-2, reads NAGVMQNPRHLVRRRGQEARLRCSPMKGHSHVYWYRQLPEEGLKFMVYLQKENIIDESGMPKERFSAEFPKEGPSILRIQQVVRGDSAAYFCASSQGNYGYTFGSGTRLTVV.

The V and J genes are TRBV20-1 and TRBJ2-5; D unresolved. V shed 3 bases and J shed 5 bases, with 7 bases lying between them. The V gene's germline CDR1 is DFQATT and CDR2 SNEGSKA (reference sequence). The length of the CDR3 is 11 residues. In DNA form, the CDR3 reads TGCAGTGCTAGCCAGAAGGAGACCCAGTACTTC. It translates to CSASQKETQYF.

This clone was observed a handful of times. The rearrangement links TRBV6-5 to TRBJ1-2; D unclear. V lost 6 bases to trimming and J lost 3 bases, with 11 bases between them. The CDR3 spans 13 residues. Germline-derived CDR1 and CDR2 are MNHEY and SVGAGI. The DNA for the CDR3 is TGTGCCAGCAGGTTGGCCCCTGACTATGGCTACACCTTC. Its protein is CASRLAPDYGYTF.

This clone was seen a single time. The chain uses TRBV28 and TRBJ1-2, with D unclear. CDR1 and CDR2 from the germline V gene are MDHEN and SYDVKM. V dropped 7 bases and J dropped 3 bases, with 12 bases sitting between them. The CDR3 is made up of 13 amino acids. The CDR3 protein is CASTSPSHYGYTF. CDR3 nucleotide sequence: TGTGCCAGCACCTCCCCGAGTCACTATGGCTACACCTTC.

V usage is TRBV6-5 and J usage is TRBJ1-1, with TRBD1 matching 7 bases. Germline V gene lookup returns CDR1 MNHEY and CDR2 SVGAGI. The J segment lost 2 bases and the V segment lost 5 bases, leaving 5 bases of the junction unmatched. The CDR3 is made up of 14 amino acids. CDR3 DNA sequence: TGTGCCAGCAGTCCCTGGGACAGAAACACTGAAGCTTTCTTT. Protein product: CASSPWDRNTEAFF.

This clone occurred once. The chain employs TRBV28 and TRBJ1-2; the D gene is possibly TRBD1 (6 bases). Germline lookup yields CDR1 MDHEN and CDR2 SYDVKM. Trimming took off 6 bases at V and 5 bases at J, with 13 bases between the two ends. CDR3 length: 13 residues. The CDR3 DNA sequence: TGTGCCAGCAGCCTAAACAGGGAATATGGCTACACCTTC. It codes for CASSLNREYGYTF.

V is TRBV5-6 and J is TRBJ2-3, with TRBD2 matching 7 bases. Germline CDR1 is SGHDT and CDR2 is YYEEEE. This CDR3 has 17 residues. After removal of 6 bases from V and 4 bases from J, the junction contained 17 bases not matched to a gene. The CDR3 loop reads CASTPLRLADISDTQYF. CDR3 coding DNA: TGTGCCAGCACCCCCCTGAGGCTAGCGGACATCTCAGATACGCAGTATTTT.

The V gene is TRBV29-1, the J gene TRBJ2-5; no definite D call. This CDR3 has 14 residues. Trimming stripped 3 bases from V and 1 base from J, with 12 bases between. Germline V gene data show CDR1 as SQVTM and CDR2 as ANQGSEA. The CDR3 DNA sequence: TGCAGCGTTGACCAGGAGAACCTCCAAGAGACCCAGTACTTC. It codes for CSVDQENLQETQYF.

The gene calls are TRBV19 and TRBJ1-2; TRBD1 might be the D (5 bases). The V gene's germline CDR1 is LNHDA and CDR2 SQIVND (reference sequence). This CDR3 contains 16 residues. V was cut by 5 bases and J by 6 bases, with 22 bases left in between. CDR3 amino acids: CASSSGEAGRLDGYTF. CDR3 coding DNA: TGTGCCAGTAGTTCGGGGGAGGCAGGGCGTCTGGATGGCTACACCTTC.

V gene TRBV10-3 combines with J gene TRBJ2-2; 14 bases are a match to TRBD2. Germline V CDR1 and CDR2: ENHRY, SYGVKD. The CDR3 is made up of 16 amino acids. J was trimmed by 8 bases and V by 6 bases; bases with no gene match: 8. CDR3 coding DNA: TGTGCCATCAGGGCCGGGACTAGCGGGAGCCGAGGGGAGCTGTTTTTT. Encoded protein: CAIRAGTSGSRGELFF.

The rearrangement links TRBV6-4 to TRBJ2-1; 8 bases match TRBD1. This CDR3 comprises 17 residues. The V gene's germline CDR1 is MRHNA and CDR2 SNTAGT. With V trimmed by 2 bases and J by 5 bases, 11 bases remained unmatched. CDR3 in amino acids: CASSDGTGFGGDNEQFF. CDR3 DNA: TGTGCCAGCAGTGACGGGACAGGCTTTGGTGGGGACAATGAGCAGTTCTTC.

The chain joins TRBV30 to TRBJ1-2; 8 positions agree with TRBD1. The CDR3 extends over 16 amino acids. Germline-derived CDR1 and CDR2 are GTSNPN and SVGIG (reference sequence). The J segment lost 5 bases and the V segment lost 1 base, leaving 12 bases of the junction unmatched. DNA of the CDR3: TGTGCCTGGAGTGGGTTAAGGGACAGGCATCGGTATGGCTACACCTTC. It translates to CAWSGLRDRHRYGYTF.